This T cell receptor beta chain was recorded in a study of T cell clonality in common variable immunodeficiency. Broader study findings: CVID subjects shared fewer TCRbeta clones than healthy controls did. TCRbeta clonality was increased in CVID versus healthy controls.

This clone was counted ten times or more. The antigen is not known. Only in-frame clones appear in the TCRdb table, and some are missing; sequencing was by immunoSEQ multiplex PCR. Listed for the sample are approximately 30,000 clones, none seen a single time. Specimen: peripheral blood mononuclear cells. This clonotype was sampled from a person between 18 and 70 years old in good health.

CDR3 sequence: CAISEGRGSKETQYF. The CDR3 DNA, read in part, is TGTGCCATCAGTGAGGGCAGAGGGTCGAAAGAGACC. This chain uses TRBV10-3 with TRBJ2-5; D is perhaps TRBD2 (5 bases). Coverage ceases 3 residues before the CDR3 finishes, and the germline J gene fills in the end. Trimming cost V 2 bases and J 3 bases, with 13 bases left between them. This CDR3 is built from 15 residues. Looked up from germline, CDR1 is ENHRY and CDR2 is SYGVKD.